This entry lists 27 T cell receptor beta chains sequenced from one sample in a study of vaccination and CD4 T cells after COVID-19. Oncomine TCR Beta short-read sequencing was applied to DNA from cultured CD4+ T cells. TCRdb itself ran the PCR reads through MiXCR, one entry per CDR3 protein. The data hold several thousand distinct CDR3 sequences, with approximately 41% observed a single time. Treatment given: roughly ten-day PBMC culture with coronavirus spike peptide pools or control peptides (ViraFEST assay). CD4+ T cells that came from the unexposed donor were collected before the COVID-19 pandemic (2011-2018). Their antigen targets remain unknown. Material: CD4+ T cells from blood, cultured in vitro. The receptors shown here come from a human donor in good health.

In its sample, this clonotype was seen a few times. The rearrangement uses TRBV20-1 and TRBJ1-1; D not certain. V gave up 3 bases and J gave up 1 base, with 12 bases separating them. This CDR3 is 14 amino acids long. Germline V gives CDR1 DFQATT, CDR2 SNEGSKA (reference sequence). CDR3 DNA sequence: TGCAGTGCTAGGGCCCGCGGGAAGAACACTGAAGCTTTCTTT. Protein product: CSARARGKNTEAFF.

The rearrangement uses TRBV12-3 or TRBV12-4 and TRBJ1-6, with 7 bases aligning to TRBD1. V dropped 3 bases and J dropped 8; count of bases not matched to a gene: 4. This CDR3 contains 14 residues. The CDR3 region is CASSFRGLDSPLHF. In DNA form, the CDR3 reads TGTGCCAGCAGTTTTAGGGGGCTGGATTCACCCCTCCACTTT.

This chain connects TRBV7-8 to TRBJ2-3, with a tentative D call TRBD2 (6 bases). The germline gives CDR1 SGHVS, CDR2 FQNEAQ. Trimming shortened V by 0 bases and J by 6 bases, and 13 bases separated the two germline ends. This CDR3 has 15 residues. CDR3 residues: CASSLALRGQDTQYF. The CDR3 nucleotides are TGTGCCAGCAGCTTAGCTCTGCGGGGCCAGGATACGCAGTATTTT.

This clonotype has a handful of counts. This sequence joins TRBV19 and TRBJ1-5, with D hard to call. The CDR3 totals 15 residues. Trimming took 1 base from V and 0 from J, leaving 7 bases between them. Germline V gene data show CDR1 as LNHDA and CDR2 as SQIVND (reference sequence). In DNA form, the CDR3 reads TGTGCCAGTAGTATAGTAGGTTCTAGCAATCAGCCCCAGCATTTT. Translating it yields CASSIVGSSNQPQHF.

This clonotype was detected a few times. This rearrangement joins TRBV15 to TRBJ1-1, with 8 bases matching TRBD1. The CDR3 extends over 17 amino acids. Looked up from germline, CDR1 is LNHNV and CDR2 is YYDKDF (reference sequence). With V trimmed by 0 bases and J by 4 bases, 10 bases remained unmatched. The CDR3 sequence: CATSRERAGGRFTEAFF. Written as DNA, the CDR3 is TGTGCCACCAGCAGAGAAAGGGCAGGGGGCCGTTTCACTGAAGCTTTCTTT.

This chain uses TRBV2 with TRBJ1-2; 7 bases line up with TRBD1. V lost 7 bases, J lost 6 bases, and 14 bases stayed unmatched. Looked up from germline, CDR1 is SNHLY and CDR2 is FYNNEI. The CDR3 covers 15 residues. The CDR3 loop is CASIGSDRASNGYTF. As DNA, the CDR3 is TGTGCCAGCATCGGTTCCGACAGGGCGTCGAATGGCTACACCTTC.

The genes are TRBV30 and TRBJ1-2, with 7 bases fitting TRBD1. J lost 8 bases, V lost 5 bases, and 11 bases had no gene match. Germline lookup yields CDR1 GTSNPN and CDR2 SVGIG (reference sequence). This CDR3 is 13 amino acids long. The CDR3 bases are TGTGCCTGGGCTAAGTTGCGGGGACAGGGCTACACCTTC. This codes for CAWAKLRGQGYTF.

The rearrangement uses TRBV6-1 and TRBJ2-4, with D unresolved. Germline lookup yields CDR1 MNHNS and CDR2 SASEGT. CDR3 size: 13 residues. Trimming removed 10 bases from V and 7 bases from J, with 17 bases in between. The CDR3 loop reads CATQEPPTNIQYF. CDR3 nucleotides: TGTGCCACCCAGGAGCCGCCTACGAACATTCAGTACTTC.

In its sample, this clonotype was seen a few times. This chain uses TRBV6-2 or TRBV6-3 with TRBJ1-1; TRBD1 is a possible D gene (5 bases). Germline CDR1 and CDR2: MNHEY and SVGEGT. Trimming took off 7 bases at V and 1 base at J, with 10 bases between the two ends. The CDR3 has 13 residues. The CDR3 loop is CASKYGGNTEAFF. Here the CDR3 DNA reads TGTGCCAGCAAATACGGGGGGAACACTGAAGCTTTCTTT.

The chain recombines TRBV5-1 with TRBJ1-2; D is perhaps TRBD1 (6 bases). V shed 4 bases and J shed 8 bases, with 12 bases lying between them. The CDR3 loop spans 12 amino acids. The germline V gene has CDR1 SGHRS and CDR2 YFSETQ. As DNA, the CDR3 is TGCGCCAGCAGCCCATCAGGGGAGGGCTACACCTTC. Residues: CASSPSGEGYTF.

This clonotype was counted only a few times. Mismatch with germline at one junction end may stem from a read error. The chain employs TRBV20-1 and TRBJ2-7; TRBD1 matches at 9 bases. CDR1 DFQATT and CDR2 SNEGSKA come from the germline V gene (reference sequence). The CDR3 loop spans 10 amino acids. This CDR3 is CSAGGDRVHF. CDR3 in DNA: TGCAGTGCGGGTGGGGACAGGGTTCATTTC.

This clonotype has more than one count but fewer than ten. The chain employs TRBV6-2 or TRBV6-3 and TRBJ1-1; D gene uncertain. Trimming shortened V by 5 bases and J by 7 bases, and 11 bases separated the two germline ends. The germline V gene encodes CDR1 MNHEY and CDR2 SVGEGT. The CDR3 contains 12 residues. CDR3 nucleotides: TGTGCCAGCAGTGCATTTGTCGATGAAGCTTTCTTT. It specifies CASSAFVDEAFF.

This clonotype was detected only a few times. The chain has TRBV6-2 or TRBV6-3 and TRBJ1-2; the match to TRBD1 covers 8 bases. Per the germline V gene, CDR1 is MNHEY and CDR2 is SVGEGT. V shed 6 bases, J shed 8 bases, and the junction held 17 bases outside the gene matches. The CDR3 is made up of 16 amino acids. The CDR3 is CASRPLLDREGLGYTF. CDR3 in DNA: TGTGCCAGCAGACCCCTACTGGACAGGGAAGGTTTGGGCTACACCTTC.

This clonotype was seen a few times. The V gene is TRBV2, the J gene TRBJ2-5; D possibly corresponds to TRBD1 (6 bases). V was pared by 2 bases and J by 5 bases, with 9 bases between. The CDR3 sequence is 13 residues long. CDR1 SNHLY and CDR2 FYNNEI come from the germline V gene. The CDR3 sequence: CASSELQGETQYF. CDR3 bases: TGTGCCAGCAGTGAACTGCAGGGGGAGACCCAGTACTTC.

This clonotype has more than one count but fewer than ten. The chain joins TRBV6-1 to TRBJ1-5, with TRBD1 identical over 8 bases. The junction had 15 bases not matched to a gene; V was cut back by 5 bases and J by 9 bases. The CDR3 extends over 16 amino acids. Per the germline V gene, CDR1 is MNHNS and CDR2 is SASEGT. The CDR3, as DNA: TGTGCCAGCAGTCGAGACAGGGGAGGGACCTCTTGGCCCCAGCATTTT. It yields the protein CASSRDRGGTSWPQHF.

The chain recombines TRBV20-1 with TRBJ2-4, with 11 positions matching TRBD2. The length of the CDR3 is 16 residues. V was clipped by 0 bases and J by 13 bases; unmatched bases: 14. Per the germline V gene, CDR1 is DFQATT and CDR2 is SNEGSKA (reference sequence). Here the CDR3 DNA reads TGCAGTGCTAGAGAGGTACTAGCGGGAGTATCAGGGATGCAGTACTTC. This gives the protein CSAREVLAGVSGMQYF.

CDR3 sequence reads: CATRQSDRGQEKLFF. CDR3 bases: TGTGCCACCCGACAATCGGACAGGGGTCAGGAAAAACTGTTTTTT. The V gene is TRBV15, the J gene TRBJ1-4; 9 bases are a match to TRBD1. Germline V gene data show CDR1 as LNHNV and CDR2 as YYDKDF (reference sequence). CDR3 length: 15 amino acids. The V gene end was trimmed by 8 bases and the J gene end by 8 bases; junction bases not matched to a gene: 12.

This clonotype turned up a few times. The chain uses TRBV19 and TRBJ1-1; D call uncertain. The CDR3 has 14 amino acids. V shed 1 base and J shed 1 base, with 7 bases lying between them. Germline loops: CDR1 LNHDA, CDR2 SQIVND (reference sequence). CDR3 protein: CASSIGRGNTEAFF. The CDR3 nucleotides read TGTGCCAGTAGTATAGGGCGGGGGAACACTGAAGCTTTCTTT.

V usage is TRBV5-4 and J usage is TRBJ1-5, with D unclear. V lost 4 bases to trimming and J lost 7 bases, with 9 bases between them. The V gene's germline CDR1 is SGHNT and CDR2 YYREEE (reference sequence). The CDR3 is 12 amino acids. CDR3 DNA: TGTGCCAGCAGCGCCACCGGGCAGCCCCAGCATTTT. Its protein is CASSATGQPQHF.

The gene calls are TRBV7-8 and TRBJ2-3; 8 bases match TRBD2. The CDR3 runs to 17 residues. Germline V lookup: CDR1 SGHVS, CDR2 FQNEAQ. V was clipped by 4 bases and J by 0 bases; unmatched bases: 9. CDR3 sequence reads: CASSSLWRGASTDTQYF. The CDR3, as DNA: TGTGCCAGCAGCTCCTTATGGCGGGGGGCAAGCACAGATACGCAGTATTTT. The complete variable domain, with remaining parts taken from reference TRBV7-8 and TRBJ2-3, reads GAGVSQSPRYKVAKRGQDVALRCDPISGHVSLFWYQQALGQGPEFLTYFQNEAQLDKSGLPSDRFFAERPEGSVSTLKIQRTQQEDSAVYLCASSSLWRGASTDTQYFGPGTRLTVL.

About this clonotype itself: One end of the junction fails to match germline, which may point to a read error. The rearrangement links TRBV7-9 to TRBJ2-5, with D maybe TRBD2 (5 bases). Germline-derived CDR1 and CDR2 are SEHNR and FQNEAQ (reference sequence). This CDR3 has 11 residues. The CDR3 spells CASSSWESQYF. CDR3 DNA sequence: TGTGCCAGCAGCTCCTGGGAGAGCCAGTACTTC.

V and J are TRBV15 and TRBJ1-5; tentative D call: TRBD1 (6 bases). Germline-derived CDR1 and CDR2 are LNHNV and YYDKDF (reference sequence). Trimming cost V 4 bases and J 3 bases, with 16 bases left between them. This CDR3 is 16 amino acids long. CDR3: CATSTGGPGDNQPQHF. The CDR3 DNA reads TGTGCCACCAGCACGGGGGGACCAGGGGACAATCAGCCCCAGCATTTT.

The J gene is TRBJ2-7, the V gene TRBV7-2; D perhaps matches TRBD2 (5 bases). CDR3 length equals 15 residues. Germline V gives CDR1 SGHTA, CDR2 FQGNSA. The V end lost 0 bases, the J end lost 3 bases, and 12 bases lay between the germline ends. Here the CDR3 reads CASSLASVGSYEQYF. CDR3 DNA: TGTGCCAGCAGCTTAGCGAGTGTAGGGAGCTACGAGCAGTACTTC.

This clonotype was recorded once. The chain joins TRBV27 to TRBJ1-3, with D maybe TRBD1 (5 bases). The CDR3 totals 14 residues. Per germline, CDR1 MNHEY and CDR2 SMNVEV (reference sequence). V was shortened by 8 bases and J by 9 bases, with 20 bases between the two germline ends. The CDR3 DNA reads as TGTGCCAGCCAGGAAAGGGGAAGTTGGGGCACCATATATTTT. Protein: CASQERGSWGTIYF.

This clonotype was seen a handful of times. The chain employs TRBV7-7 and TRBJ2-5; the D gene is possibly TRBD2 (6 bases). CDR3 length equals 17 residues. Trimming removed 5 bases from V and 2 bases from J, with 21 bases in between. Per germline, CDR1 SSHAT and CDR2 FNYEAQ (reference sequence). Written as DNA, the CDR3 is TGTGCCAGCAGCGGACATCCCCGGGGTAGCGGACAAGAGACCCAGTACTTC. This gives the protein CASSGHPRGSGQETQYF.

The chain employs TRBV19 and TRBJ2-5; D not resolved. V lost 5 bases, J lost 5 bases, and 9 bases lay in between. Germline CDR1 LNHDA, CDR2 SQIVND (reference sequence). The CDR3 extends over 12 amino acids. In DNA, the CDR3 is TGTGCCAGTAGTGTCGAAGGGGAGACCCAGTACTTC. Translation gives CASSVEGETQYF.

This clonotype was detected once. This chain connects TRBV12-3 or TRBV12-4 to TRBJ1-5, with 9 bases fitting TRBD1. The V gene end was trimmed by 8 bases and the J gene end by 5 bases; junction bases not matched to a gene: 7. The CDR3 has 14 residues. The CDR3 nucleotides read TGTGCCAGCGTTGAGACAGGGGGGCATCAGCCCCAGCATTTT. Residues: CASVETGGHQPQHF.